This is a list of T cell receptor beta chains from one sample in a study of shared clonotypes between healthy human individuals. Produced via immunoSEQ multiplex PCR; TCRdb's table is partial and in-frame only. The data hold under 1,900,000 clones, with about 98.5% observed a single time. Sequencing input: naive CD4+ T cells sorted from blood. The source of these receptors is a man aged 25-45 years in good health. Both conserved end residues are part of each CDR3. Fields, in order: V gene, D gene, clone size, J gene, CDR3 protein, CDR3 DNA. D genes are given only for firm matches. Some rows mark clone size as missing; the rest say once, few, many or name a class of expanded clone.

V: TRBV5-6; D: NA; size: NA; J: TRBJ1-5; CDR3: CASSPGLGNQPQHF; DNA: TGTGCCAGCAGCCCGGGCCTTGGCAATCAGCCCCAGCATTTT
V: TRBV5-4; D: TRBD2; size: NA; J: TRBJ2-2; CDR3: CASSPGLAGAGELFF; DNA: TGTGCCAGCAGCCCGGGACTAGCGGGAGCCGGGGAGCTGTTTTTT
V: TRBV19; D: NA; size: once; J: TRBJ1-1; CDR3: CASSIVGATEAFF; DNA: TGTGCCAGTAGTATCGTGGGGGCCACTGAAGCTTTCTTT
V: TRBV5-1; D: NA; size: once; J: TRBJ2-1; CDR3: CASSLSLSSYNEQFF; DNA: TGCGCCAGCAGCTTAAGCCTGAGCTCCTACAATGAGCAGTTCTTC
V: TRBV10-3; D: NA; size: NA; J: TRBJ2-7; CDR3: CAISEGRPGEQYF; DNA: TGTGCCATCAGTGAAGGCAGGCCCGGAGAGCAGTACTTC
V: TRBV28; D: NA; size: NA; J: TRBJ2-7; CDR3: CASSLSTGRAEQYF; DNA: TGTGCCAGCAGTTTGTCGACAGGGAGGGCCGAGCAGTACTTC
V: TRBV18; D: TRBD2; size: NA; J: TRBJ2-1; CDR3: CASSLLTSGPYNEQFF; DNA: TGTGCCAGCTCACTGCTGACTAGCGGACCCTACAATGAGCAGTTCTTC
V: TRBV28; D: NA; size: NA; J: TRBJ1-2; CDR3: CASSHLAGGGYTF; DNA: TGTGCCAGCAGTCATTTGGCCGGCGGTGGCTACACCTTC
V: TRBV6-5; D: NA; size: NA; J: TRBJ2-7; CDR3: CASSPRQDPYEQYF; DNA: TGTGCCAGCAGCCCCAGACAGGATCCCTACGAGCAGTACTTC
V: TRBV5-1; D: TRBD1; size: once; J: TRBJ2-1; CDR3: CASSYPDRYNEQFF; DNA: TGCGCCAGCAGCTACCCGGACAGGTACAATGAGCAGTTCTTC
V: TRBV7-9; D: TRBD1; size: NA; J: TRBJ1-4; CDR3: CASSNQGAVSNEKLFF; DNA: TGTGCCAGCAGCAACCAGGGGGCGGTTTCTAATGAAAAACTGTTTTTT
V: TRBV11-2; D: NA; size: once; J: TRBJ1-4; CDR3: CASSLEIGWKGEKLFF; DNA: TGTGCCAGCAGCTTAGAAATCGGGTGGAAGGGTGAAAAACTGTTTTTT
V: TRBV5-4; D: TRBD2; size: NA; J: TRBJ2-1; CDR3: CASSSASGRFGEQFF; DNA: TGTGCCAGCAGCTCGGCAAGCGGGAGATTCGGTGAGCAGTTCTTC
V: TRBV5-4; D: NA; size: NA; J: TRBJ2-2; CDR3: CASSLAPGQRTGELFF; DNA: TGTGCCAGCAGCTTGGCTCCAGGCCAGAGGACCGGGGAGCTGTTTTTT
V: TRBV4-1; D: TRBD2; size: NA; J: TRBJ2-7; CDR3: CASSQVGTRSYEQYF; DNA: TGCGCCAGCAGCCAAGTGGGGACTAGATCCTACGAGCAGTACTTC
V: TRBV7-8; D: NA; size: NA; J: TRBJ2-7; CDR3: CASSLEIGSGPYEQYF; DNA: TGTGCCAGCAGCTTAGAAATAGGCAGCGGGCCTTACGAGCAGTACTTC
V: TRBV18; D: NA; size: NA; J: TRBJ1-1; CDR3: CASSPRGMTEAFF; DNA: TGTGCCAGCTCCCCCCGGGGGATGACTGAAGCTTTCTTT
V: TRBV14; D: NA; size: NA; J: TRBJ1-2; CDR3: CASSQDRGARGYTF; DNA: TGTGCCAGCAGCCAAGATCGGGGGGCACGGGGCTACACCTTC
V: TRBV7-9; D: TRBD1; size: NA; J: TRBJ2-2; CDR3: CASSGPGQVTGELFF; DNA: TGTGCCAGCAGCGGTCCGGGACAGGTCACCGGGGAGCTGTTTTTT
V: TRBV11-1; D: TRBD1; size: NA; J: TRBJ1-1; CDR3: CASSPIFWDSHTEAFF; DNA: TGTGCCAGCAGCCCGATCTTTTGGGACAGCCACACTGAAGCTTTCTTT
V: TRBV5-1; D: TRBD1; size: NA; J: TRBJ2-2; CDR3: CASSPGTGLNGELFF; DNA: TGCGCCAGCAGTCCCGGGACAGGGCTTAACGGGGAGCTGTTTTTT
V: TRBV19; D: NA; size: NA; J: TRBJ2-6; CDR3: CASKPGRSGANVLTF; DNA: TGTGCCAGTAAGCCCGGACGGTCTGGGGCCAACGTCCTGACTTTC
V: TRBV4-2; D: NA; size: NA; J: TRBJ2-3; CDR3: CASSQGPLASTDTQYF; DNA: TGTGCCAGCAGCCAAGGTCCGCTAGCGTCCACAGATACGCAGTATTTT
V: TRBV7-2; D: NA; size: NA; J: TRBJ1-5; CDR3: CASSLTQGNQPQHF; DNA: TGTGCCAGCAGCTTAACCCAGGGCAATCAGCCCCAGCATTTT
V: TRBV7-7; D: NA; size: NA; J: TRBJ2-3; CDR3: CASSLGPLLPGQSTDTQYF; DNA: TGTGCCAGCAGCTTAGGACCCCTCCTCCCGGGACAAAGCACAGATACGCAGTATTTT
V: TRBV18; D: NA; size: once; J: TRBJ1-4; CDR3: CASSPPINRDNEKLFF; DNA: TGTGCCAGCTCACCACCAATTAACAGGGATAATGAAAAACTGTTTTTT
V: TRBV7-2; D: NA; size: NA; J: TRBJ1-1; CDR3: CASSRIRSAGEKAFF; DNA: TGTGCCAGCAGCCGAATTCGTTCGGCCGGAGAAAAAGCTTTCTTT
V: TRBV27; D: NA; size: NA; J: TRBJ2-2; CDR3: CASSPPRATGELFF; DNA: TGTGCCAGCAGTCCCCCCAGAGCCACCGGGGAGCTGTTTTTT
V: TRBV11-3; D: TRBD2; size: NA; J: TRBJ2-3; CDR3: CASSRTSGRAGVDTQYF; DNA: TGTGCCAGCAGCCGGACTAGCGGGAGGGCCGGAGTAGATACGCAGTATTTT
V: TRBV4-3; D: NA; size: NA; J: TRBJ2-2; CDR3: CASSQDPNTGELFF; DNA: TGCGCCAGCAGCCAAGATCCGAACACCGGGGAGCTGTTTTTT
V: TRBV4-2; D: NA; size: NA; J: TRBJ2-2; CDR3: CASSQPPTGTANTGELFF; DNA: TGTGCCAGCAGCCAACCCCCCACAGGAACGGCGAACACCGGGGAGCTGTTTTTT
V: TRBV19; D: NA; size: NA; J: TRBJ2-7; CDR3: CASRAAGEQYF; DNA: TGTGCCAGTAGGGCGGCGGGGGAGCAGTACTTC
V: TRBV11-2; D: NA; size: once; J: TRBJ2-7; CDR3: CASSLISTGPYEQYF; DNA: TGTGCCAGCAGCTTAATTTCTACAGGCCCCTACGAGCAGTACTTC
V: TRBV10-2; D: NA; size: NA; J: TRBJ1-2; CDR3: CASSEGRAYGYTF; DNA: TGCGCCAGCAGTGAGGGCAGGGCCTATGGCTACACCTTC
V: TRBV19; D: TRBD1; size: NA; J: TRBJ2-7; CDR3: CASSIQDRGHYEQYF; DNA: TGTGCCAGTAGTATACAGGACAGGGGGCACTACGAGCAGTACTTC
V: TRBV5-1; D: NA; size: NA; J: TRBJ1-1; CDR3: CASRDKVNTEAFF; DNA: TGCGCCAGCAGAGACAAGGTGAACACTGAAGCTTTCTTT
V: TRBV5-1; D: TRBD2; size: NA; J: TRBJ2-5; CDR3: CASSSEGALAGQETQYF; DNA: TGCGCCAGCAGCTCGGAAGGGGCACTAGCGGGGCAAGAGACCCAGTACTTC
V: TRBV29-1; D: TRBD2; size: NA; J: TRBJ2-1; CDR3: CSAANRAGAPYNEQFF; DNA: TGCAGCGCCGCTAACCGAGCGGGAGCCCCCTACAATGAGCAGTTCTTC
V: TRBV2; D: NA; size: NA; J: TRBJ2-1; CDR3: CASRSLSASYNEQFF; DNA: TGTGCCAGCAGAAGCTTGAGCGCGTCCTACAATGAGCAGTTCTTC
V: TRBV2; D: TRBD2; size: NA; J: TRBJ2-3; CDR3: CASSSSSGSTDTQYF; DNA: TGTGCCAGCAGTTCCTCTAGCGGGAGCACAGATACGCAGTATTTT
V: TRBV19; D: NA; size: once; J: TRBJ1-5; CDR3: CASSIFPDRPNQPQHF; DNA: TGTGCCAGTAGTATTTTTCCGGACCGACCCAATCAGCCCCAGCATTTT
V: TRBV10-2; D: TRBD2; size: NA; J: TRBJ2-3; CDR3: CASSEFRGRATDTQYF; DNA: TGCGCCAGCAGTGAGTTTCGGGGGAGGGCAACCGATACGCAGTATTTT
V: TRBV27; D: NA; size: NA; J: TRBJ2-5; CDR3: CASSPSPPVWETQYF; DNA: TGTGCCAGCAGTCCAAGTCCCCCGGTTTGGGAGACCCAGTACTTC
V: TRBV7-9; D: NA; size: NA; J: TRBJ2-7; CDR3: CASSPSYEQYF; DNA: TGTGCCAGCAGCCCGTCCTACGAGCAGTACTTC
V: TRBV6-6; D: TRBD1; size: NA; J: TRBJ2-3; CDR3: CASSLGQSDTQYF; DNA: TGTGCCAGCAGTTTGGGACAGTCAGATACGCAGTATTTT
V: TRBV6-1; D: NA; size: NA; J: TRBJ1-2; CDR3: CASSEQPHGYTF; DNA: TGTGCCAGCAGTGAACAGCCTCATGGCTACACCTTC
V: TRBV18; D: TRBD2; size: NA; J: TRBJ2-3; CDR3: CASSRLAGDTQYF; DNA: TGTGCCAGCTCACGACTAGCGGGAGATACGCAGTATTTT
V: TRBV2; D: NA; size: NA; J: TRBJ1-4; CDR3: CASRRTEEKLFF; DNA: TGTGCCAGCAGGCGGACAGAGGAAAAACTGTTTTTT
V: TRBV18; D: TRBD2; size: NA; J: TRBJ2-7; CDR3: CASSAPRAGGEQYF; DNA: TGTGCCAGCTCAGCCCCGAGGGCGGGAGGTGAGCAGTACTTC
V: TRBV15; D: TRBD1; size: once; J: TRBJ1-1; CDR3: CATSRGPGQMNTEAFF; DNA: TGTGCCACCAGCAGGGGACCGGGACAGATGAACACTGAAGCTTTCTTT
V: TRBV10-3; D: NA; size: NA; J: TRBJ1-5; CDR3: CAISEVASHSNQPQHF; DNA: TGTGCCATCAGTGAGGTCGCCAGTCATAGCAATCAGCCCCAGCATTTT
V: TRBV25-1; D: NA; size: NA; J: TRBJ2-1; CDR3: CASSEYVPLSRPYNEQFF; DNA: TGTGCCAGCAGTGAATATGTCCCCCTCTCTAGGCCCTACAATGAGCAGTTCTTC
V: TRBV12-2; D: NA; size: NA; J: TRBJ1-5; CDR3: CASRFVGQGNQPQHF; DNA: NA
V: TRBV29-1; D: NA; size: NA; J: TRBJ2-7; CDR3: CSVAGKLGAWEQYF; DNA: TGCAGCGTTGCGGGTAAATTAGGAGCTTGGGAGCAGTACTTC
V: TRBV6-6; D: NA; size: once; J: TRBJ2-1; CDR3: CAIQLSVYNEQFF; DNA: TGTGCCATACAACTTAGCGTATACAATGAGCAGTTCTTC